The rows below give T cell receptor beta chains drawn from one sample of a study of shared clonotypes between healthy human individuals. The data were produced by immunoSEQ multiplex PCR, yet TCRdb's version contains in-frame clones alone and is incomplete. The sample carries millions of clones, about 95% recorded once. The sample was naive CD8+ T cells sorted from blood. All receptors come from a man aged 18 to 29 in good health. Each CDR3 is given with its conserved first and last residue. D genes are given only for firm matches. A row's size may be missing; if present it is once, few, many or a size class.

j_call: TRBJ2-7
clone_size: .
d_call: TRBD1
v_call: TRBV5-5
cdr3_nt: TGTGCCAGCAGCTTGGAGCTGACAGGGGGCGAGCAGTACTTC
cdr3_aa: CASSLELTGGEQYF

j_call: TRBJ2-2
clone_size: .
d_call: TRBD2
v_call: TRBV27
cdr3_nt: TGTGCCAGCAGTTCTCCACTAGCGGGGGGTCGGACCGGGGAGCTGTTTTTT
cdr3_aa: CASSSPLAGGRTGELFF

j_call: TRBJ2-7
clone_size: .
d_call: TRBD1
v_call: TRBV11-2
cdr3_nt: TGTGCCAGCAGCTTAGATGGGACAGGGTTGGTCGCCTACGAGCAGTACTTC
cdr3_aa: CASSLDGTGLVAYEQYF

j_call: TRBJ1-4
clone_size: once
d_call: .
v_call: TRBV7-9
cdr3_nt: TGTGCCAGCAGCCGCCCCGAAGGGGATAATGAAAAACTGTTTTTT
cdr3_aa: CASSRPEGDNEKLFF

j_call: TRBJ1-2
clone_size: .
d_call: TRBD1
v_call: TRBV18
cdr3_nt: TGTGCCAGCTCACCACGGGCAGGGGGCGATGCTAACTATGGCTACACCTTC
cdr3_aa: CASSPRAGGDANYGYTF

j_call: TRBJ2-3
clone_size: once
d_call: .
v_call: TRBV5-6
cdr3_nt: TGTGCCAGCAGCTTGGATGGGGGCCCAGATACGCAGTATTTT
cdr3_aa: CASSLDGGPDTQYF

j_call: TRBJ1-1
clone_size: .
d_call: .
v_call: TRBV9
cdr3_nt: TGTGCCAGCAGCACACCGGGGCACACTGAAGCTTTCTTT
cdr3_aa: CASSTPGHTEAFF

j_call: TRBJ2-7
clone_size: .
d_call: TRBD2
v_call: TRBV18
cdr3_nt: TGTGCCAGCTCACTAGGACTAGCGGGAGTCGAGCAGTACTTC
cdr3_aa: CASSLGLAGVEQYF

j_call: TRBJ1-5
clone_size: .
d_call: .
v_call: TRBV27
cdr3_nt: TGTGCCAGCAGTTTTGGGATCGATCAGCCCCAGCATTTT
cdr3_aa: CASSFGIDQPQHF

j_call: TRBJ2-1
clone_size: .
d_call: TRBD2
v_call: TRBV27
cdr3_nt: TGTGCCAGCAGTCGAAAACTAGCGGTGTTGGACAATGAGCAGTTCTTC
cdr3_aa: CASSRKLAVLDNEQFF

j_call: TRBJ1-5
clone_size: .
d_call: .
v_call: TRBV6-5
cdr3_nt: TGTGCCAGCAGTTACTCGTTTGATCAGCCCCAGCATTTT
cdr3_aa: CASSYSFDQPQHF

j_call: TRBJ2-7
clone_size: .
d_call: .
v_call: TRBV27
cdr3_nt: TGTGCCAGCAGTTTGCAGGGAATCTCCTACGAGCAGTACTTC
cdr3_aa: CASSLQGISYEQYF

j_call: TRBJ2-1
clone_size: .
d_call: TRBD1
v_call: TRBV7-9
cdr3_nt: TGTGCCAGCAGCCAACGGGCAGGGACAGGGGGCGATGAGCAGTTCTTC
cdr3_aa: CASSQRAGTGGDEQFF

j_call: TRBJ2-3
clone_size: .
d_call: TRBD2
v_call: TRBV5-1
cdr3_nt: TGCGCCAGCAGCGCCTGGACTAGCGGGTCGTACACAGATACGCAGTATTTT
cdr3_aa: CASSAWTSGSYTDTQYF

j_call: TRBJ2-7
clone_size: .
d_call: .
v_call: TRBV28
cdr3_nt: TGTGCCAGCAGTTTATGGGCAGACTCCTACGAGCAGTACTTC
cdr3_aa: CASSLWADSYEQYF

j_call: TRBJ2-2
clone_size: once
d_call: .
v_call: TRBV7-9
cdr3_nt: TGTGCCAGCAGCTTACAGGGGGGTACGAACACCGGGGAGCTGTTTTTT
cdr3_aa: CASSLQGGTNTGELFF

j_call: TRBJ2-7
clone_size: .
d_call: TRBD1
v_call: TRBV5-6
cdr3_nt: TGTGCCAGCAGCGGGGACAGCCGCCACGAGCAGTACTTC
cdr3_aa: CASSGDSRHEQYF

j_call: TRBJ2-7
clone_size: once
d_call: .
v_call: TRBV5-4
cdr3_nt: TGTGCCAGCAGCAGCAGGGACGGGTCCTACGAGCAGTACTTC
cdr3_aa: CASSSRDGSYEQYF

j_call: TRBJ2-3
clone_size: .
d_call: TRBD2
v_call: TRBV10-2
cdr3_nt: TGCGCCAGCAGTGCTTTTATGTCCCGAACTAGCGTCACAGATACGCAGTATTTT
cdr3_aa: CASSAFMSRTSVTDTQYF

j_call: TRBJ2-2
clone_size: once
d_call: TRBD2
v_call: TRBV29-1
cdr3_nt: TGCAGCGTTGAGGAATCTATAGCGGGGGGCGGGACCGGGGAGCTGTTTTTT
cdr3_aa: CSVEESIAGGGTGELFF

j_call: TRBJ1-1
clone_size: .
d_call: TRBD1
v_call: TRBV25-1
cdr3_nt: TGTGCCAGCAGCGGCGTAGGACAGGGACATGAAGCTTTCTTT
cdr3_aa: CASSGVGQGHEAFF

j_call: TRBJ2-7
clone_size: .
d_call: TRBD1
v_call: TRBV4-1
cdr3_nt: TGCGCCAGCAGCCCCCGTGACAGGGACTACGAGCAGTACTTC
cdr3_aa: CASSPRDRDYEQYF

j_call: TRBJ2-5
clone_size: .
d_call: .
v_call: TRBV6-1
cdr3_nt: TGTGCCAGCGCCTTCGACGGCGAAGAGACCCAGTACTTC
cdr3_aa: CASAFDGEETQYF

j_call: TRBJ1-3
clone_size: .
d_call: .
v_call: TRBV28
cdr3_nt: TGTGCCAGCAGTTTACTTTGGGGGCCGAGCTCTGGAAACACCATATATTTT
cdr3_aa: CASSLLWGPSSGNTIYF

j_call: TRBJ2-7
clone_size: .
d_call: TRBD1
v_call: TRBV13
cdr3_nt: TGTGCCAGCAGCTTGAGGACAGGGGGATACGAGCAGTACTTC
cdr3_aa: CASSLRTGGYEQYF

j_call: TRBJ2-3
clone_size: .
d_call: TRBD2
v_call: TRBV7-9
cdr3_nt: TGTGCCAGCAGCCGGACTAGCGGGGACACAGATACGCAGTATTTT
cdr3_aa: CASSRTSGDTDTQYF

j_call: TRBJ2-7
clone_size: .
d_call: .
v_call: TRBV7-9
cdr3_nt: TGTGCCAGCAGCTCGGACGTCTACGAGCAGTACTTC
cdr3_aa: CASSSDVYEQYF

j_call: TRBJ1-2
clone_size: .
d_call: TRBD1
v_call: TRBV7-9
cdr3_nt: TGTGCCAGCAGCGCTCACCTACCGGGACAGGCCCCTAACTATGGCTACACCTTC
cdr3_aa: CASSAHLPGQAPNYGYTF

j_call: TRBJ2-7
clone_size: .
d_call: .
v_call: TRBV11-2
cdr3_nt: TGTGCCAGCAGCTTGGAGGCCGGAGGGCGTCACGAGCAGTACTTC
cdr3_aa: CASSLEAGGRHEQYF

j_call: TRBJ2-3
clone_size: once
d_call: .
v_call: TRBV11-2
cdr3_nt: TGTGCCAGCTCCGTTGGGTGGTTTAGATCTGCAGATACGCAGTATTTT
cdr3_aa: CASSVGWFRSADTQYF

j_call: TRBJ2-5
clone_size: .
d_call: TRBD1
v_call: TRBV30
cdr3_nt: TGTGCCTGGACAGTGACAGGGGTCCGGGAGACCCAGTACTTC
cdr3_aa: CAWTVTGVRETQYF

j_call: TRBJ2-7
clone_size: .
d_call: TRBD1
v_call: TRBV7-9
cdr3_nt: TGTGCCAGCAGCCATTCGGGACAGGGCTCCTACGAGCAGTACTTC
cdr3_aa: CASSHSGQGSYEQYF

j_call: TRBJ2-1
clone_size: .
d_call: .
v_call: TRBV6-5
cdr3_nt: TGTGCCAGCAGTTACGGGGGGGCCTTGGGCGATGAGCAGTTCTTC
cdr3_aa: CASSYGGALGDEQFF

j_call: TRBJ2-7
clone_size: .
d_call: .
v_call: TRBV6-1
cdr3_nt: TGTGCCAGCAGTGTGGGACTGGCCTACGAGCAGTACTTC
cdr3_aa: CASSVGLAYEQYF

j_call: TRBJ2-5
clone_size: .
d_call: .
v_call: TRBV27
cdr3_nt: TGTGCCAGCAGTTTCGACGGGAAGACCCAGTACTTC
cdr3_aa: CASSFDGKTQYF

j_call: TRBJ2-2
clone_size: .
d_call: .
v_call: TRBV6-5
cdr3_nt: TGTGCCAGCAGCCGGGACTGGAACACCGGGGAGCTGTTTTTT
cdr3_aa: CASSRDWNTGELFF

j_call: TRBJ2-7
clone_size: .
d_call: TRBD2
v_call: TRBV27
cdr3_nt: TGTGCCAGCAGTTCTTACAGCGGGAGTGAGCAGTACTTC
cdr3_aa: CASSSYSGSEQYF

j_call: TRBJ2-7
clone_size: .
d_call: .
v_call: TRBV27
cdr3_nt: TGTGCCAGCAGTTTAGAACGGAACTACGAGCAGTACTTC
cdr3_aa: CASSLERNYEQYF

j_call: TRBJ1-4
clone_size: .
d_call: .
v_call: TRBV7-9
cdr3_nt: TGTGCCAGCAGCGGGTTTTCAACTAATGAAAAACTGTTTTTT
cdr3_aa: CASSGFSTNEKLFF

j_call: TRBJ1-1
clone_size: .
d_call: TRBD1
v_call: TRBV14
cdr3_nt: TGTGCCAGCAGTGGCGACAGGGGGTTCACTGAAGCTTTCTTT
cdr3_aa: CASSGDRGFTEAFF

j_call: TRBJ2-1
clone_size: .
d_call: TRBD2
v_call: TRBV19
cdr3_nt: TGTGCCAGTAGTATAGTGGCTAGCGGGGGGGAGCAGTTCTTC
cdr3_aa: CASSIVASGGEQFF